The next 17 T cell receptor beta chains were all read from a single sample in a study of shared T cell receptors in the human thymus. Clones were read by immunoSEQ multiplex PCR, and TCRdb kept only the in-frame ones, dropping some. The sample shows hundreds of thousands of clones, 75% to 85% of them seen only once. This sample also appeared in a second study, on human thymus T cells.

Sequencing input: thymocytes. These receptors originate from a boy less than two years old with a congenital heart defect.

The genes are TRBV12-5 and TRBJ2-1, with TRBD1 identical over 7 bases. From germline, CDR1 is LGHNT and CDR2 FRNRAP. The CDR3 contains 15 residues. V was pared by 2 bases and J by 4 bases, with 5 bases of the junction left unmatched. The CDR3 is CASGLSGQPYNEQFF. The CDR3 DNA is TGTGCTAGTGGTTTGTCGGGACAGCCTTACAATGAGCAGTTCTTC.

This clone was recorded once. The chain links TRBV28 to TRBJ1-5, with D tentatively TRBD1 (5 bases). The CDR3 totals 14 residues. CDR1 is MDHEN and CDR2 is SYDVKM in the germline V gene. Trimming removed 1 base from V and 4 bases from J, with 8 bases in between. As DNA, the CDR3 is TGTGCCAGCAGTTTATACGGGGGGAATCAGCCCCAGCATTTT. Protein product: CASSLYGGNQPQHF.

J is TRBJ2-2 and V is TRBV9; 8 bases map to TRBD2. There are 14 residues in the CDR3. Germline CDR1 is SGDLS and CDR2 is YYNGEE. V gave up 6 bases and J gave up 4 bases; unmatched junction bases: 5. DNA of the CDR3: TGTGCCAGCAAGCAAGCGGGAGCCACCGGGGAGCTGTTTTTT. Translation gives CASKQAGATGELFF.

The CDR3 DNA reads TGCGCCAGCAGCTTGGCTGAAGACAGGGGGACTGAAGCTTTCTTT. Its translation is CASSLAEDRGTEAFF. The rearrangement uses TRBV5-1 and TRBJ1-1, with 9 bases identical to TRBD1. Germline assignment: CDR1 SGHRS and CDR2 YFSETQ. CDR3 size: 15 residues. The trim removed 0 bases at V and 5 bases at J, leaving 5 bases unmatched.

Comments on this clone: The same CDR3 can be traced to other DNA sequences in this sample. The chain joins TRBV10-3 to TRBJ2-7, with 10 nucleotides matching TRBD1. The V gene's germline CDR1 is ENHRY and CDR2 SYGVKD. The CDR3 covers 19 residues. The V gene end was trimmed by 0 bases and the J gene end by 2 bases; junction bases not matched to a gene: 13. The CDR3 here is CAISESGGQGSGLAYEQYF. For the CDR3, the DNA is TGTGCCATCAGTGAGTCGGGGGGACAGGGGTCGGGACTGGCCTACGAGCAGTACTTC.

With respect to this clone: The junction and the germline gene differ at one end; a read error may be behind it. The V and J genes are TRBV2 and TRBJ2-7, with TRBD2 matching over 9 bases. The germline CDR1 and CDR2 sequences are SNHLY and FYNNEI. This CDR3 is built from 16 residues. The CDR3 sequence is CASSARYSGRNYGQYF. The CDR3 DNA reads as TGTGCCAGCAGTGCCCGATATAGCGGGAGAAACTACGGGCAGTACTTC.

The V gene is TRBV11-2, the J gene TRBJ1-2, with 7 bases matching TRBD1. With 5 bases clipped from V and 4 bases from J, the junction kept 13 bases outside the gene matches. The CDR3 has 16 residues. Germline V gene sequence: CDR1 SGHAT, CDR2 FQNNGV. The CDR3 sequence: CASSEEGAFRGYGYTF. For the CDR3, the DNA is TGTGCCAGCAGCGAGGAGGGGGCCTTCAGGGGCTATGGCTACACCTTC.

This chain uses TRBV28 with TRBJ2-7, with D uncertain. Trimming cost V 2 bases and J 4 bases, with 15 bases left between them. This CDR3 contains 15 residues. Germline V gives CDR1 MDHEN, CDR2 SYDVKM. The CDR3 sequence: CASSLIRKVGYEQYF. DNA for the CDR3: TGTGCCAGCAGTTTAATCAGGAAGGTCGGTTACGAGCAGTACTTC.

V and J are TRBV27 and TRBJ2-1; D gene uncertain. The germline V and J ends were trimmed by 7 bases and 9 bases, with 10 bases remaining between them. CDR1 and CDR2 from the germline V gene are MNHEY and SMNVEV (reference sequence). This CDR3 region has 11 residues. This CDR3 reads CASISSGEQFF. The CDR3 DNA sequence: TGTGCCAGCATAAGTTCCGGTGAGCAGTTCTTC.

This clone was recorded only once. V is TRBV6-5 and J is TRBJ1-1; D unclear. V gave up 4 bases and J gave up 1 base, with 7 bases separating them. CDR3 length: 13 amino acids. Germline lookup yields CDR1 MNHEY and CDR2 SVGAGI. The CDR3 spells CASSLQRNTEAFF. CDR3 nucleotides: TGTGCCAGCAGTTTACAAAGGAACACTGAAGCTTTCTTT.

The chain employs TRBV10-3 and TRBJ2-3; 10 positions agree with TRBD2. V lost 0 bases to trimming and J lost 6 bases; unmatched junction nucleotides: 3. The CDR3 loop spans 15 amino acids. Germline CDR1 and CDR2: ENHRY and SYGVKD. The CDR3 spells CAISESHSGRDTQYF. The CDR3 coding sequence is TGTGCCATCAGTGAGTCCCATAGCGGGAGGGATACGCAGTATTTT.

The rearrangement uses TRBV5-5 and TRBJ2-7; TRBD2 matches at 11 bases. The germline gives CDR1 SGHKS, CDR2 YYEKEE (reference sequence). J was trimmed by 3 bases and V by 2 bases; bases with no gene match: 7. This CDR3 comprises 16 residues. The CDR3 protein is CASSFPPGLAVYEQYF. DNA of the CDR3: TGTGCCAGCAGCTTCCCTCCGGGACTAGCGGTCTACGAGCAGTACTTC.

The J gene is TRBJ1-2, the V gene TRBV6-5, with D unresolved. Trimming removed 0 bases from V and 2 bases from J, with 13 bases in between. Germline loops: CDR1 MNHEY, CDR2 SVGAGI. The CDR3 extends over 16 amino acids. The CDR3 reads CASSYSRGKENYGYTF. The DNA for the CDR3 is TGTGCCAGCAGTTACTCGAGAGGGAAAGAGAACTATGGCTACACCTTC.

The table lists this clone with a few counts. The chain recombines TRBV4-3 with TRBJ2-1; the match to TRBD2 covers 11 bases. The CDR3 has 18 residues. V lost 4 bases, J lost 1 base, and 9 bases stayed unmatched. Germline V lookup: CDR1 LGHNA, CDR2 YSLEER. CDR3 nucleotides: TGCGCCAGCAGCCCCCGGACTAGCGGGTCACGTTCCTACAATGAGCAGTTCTTC. Translating gives CASSPRTSGSRSYNEQFF.

The chain couples TRBV10-1 to TRBJ1-3, with TRBD1 matching 7 bases. With 8 bases clipped from V and 0 bases from J, the junction kept 1 base outside the gene matches. The CDR3 has 13 residues. CDR1 and CDR2 from the germline V gene are WNHNN and SYGVQD (reference sequence). The CDR3 loop is CASRDSSGNTIYF. The DNA for the CDR3 is TGCGCCAGCCGGGACAGCTCTGGAAACACCATATATTTT.

This chain links TRBV9 with TRBJ2-1, with 9 bases lining up with TRBD1. CDR1 SGDLS and CDR2 YYNGEE come from the germline V gene. This CDR3 contains 15 residues. The V segment lost 4 bases and the J segment 3 bases; nucleotides outside the gene matches: 5. The CDR3 bases are TGTGCCAGCAGCCCCGGGACAGGGATCTACAATGAGCAGTTCTTC. Its protein is CASSPGTGIYNEQFF.

J is TRBJ1-1 and V is TRBV19, with TRBD1 as a possible D gene (5 bases). The CDR3 spans 13 residues. Germline values: CDR1 LNHDA, CDR2 SQIVND (reference sequence). Trimming took off 0 bases at V and 3 bases at J, with 5 bases between the two ends. In DNA form, the CDR3 reads TGTGCCAGTAGTATAGACAGGGACACTGAAGCTTTCTTT. This sequence encodes CASSIDRDTEAFF. Complete variable domain (other parts from reference TRBV19 and TRBJ1-1): DGGITQSPKYLFRKEGQNVTLSCEQNLNHDAMYWYRQDPGQGLRLIYYSQIVNDFQKGDIAEGYSVSREKKESFPLTVTSAQKNPTAFYLCASSIDRDTEAFFGQGTRLTVV.